This section outlines one T cell receptor (beta chain) sequence together with its context. The ends were cut back, 0 bases at V and 0 bases at J, with 8 bases in the middle. This CDR3 is built from 14 residues. Germline V gives CDR1 DFQATT, CDR2 SNEGSKA (reference sequence). The record originates from a study of blood T cells in healthy people across ages. Then a second PCR, running roughly 6 to 12 cycles, was carried out with a sample-barcoded 5' primer and a J-beta primer mix. TCRdb redid the calling of the 5' RACE reads with MiXCR, one entry per CDR3 protein. The table shows about 1.1 million distinct CDR3 sequences, with 30% to 40% occurring only once.

The origin of this receptor is a man younger than 35 in good health. The sequenced sample consisted of blood. The rearrangement uses TRBV20-1 and TRBJ1-1; D not resolved. Here the CDR3 reads CSARDPRVNTEAFF. As DNA, the CDR3 is TGCAGTGCTAGAGATCCTCGGGTGAACACTGAAGCTTTCTTT.